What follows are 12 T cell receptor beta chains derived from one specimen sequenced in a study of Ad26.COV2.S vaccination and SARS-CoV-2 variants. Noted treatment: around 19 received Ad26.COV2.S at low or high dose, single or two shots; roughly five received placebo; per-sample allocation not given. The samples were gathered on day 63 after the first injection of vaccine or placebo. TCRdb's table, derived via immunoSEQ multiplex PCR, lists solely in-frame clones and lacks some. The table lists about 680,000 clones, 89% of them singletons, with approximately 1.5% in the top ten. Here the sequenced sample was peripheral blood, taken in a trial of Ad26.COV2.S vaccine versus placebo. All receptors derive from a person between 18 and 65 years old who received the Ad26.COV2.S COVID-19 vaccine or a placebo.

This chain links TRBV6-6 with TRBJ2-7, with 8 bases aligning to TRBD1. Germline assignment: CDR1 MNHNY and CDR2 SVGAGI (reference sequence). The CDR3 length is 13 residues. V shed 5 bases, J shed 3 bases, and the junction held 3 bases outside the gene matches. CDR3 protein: CASSARGLYEQYF. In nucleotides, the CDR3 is TGTGCCAGCAGTGCCAGGGGGCTCTACGAGCAGTACTTC.

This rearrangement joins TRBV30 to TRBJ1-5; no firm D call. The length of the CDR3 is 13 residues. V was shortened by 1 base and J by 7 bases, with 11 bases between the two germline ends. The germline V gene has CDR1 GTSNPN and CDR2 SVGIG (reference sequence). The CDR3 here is CAWSGGWVQPQHF. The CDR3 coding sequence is TGTGCCTGGAGTGGCGGGTGGGTGCAGCCCCAGCATTTT. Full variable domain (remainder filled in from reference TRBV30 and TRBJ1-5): SQTIHQWPATLVQPVGSPLSLECTVEGTSNPNLYWYRQAAGRGLQLLFYSVGIGQISSEVPQNLSASRPQDRQFILSSKKLLLSDSGFYLCAWSGGWVQPQHFGDGTRLSIL.

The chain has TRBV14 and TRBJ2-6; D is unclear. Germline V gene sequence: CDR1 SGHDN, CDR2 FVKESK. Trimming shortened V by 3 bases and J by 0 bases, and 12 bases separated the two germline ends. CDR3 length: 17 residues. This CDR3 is CASSQITTVSGANVLTF. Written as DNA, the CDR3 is TGTGCCAGCAGCCAGATCACTACGGTCTCTGGGGCCAACGTCCTGACTTTC.

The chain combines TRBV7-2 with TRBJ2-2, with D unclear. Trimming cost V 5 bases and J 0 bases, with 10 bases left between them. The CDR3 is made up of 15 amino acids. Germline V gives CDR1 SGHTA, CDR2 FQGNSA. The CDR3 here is CASSQAATNTGELFF. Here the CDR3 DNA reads TGTGCCAGCAGCCAGGCAGCGACGAACACCGGGGAGCTGTTTTTT.

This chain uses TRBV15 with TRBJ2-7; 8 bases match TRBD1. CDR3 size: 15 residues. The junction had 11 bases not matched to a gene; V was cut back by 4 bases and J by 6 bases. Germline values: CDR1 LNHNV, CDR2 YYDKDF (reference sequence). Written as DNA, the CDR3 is TGTGCCACCAGCACCCCGCGGACAGGGACGGCCGAGCAGTACTTC. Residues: CATSTPRTGTAEQYF.

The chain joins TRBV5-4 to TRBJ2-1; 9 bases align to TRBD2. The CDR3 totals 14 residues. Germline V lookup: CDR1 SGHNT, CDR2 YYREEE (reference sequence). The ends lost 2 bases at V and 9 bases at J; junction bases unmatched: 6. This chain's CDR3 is CASSFGAGGVEQFF. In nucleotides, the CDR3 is TGTGCCAGCAGCTTCGGTGCGGGAGGGGTTGAGCAGTTCTTC.

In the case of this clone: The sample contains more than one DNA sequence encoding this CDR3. In DNA form, the CDR3 reads TGTGCCAGCTCACCCGGACAGGGGGTGTATGGCTACACCTTC. It specifies CASSPGQGVYGYTF. The chain joins TRBV18 to TRBJ1-2; 10 bases match TRBD1. Germline lookup yields CDR1 KGHSH and CDR2 LQKENI. V gave up 3 bases and J gave up 5 bases; unmatched junction bases: 3. The CDR3 is 14 amino acids.

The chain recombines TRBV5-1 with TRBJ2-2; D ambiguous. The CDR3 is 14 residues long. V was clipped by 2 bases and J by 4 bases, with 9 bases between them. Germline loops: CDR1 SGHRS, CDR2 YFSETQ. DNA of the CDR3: TGCGCCAGCAGCTTTGCATTGGTCACCGGGGAGCTGTTTTTT. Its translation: CASSFALVTGELFF.

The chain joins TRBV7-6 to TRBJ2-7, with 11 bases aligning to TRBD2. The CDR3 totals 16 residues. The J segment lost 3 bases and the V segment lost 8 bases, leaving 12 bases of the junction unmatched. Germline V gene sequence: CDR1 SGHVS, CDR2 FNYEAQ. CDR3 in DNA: TGTGCCAGCGGAAAGGACACGGGACTAGCGGTCTACGAGCAGTACTTC. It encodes CASGKDTGLAVYEQYF. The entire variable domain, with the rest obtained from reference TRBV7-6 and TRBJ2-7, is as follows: GAGVSQSPRYKVTKRGQDVALRCDPISGHVSLYWYRQALGQGPEFLTYFNYEAQQDKSGLPNDRFSAERPEGSISTLTIQRTEQRDSAMYRCASGKDTGLAVYEQYFGPGTRLTVT.

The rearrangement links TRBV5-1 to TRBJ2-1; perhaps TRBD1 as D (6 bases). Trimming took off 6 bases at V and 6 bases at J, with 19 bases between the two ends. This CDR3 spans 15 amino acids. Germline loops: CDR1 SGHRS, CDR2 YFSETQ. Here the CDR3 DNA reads TGCGCCAGCAATCCAATCCCCACAGGGATCAATGAGCAGTTCTTC. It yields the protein CASNPIPTGINEQFF.

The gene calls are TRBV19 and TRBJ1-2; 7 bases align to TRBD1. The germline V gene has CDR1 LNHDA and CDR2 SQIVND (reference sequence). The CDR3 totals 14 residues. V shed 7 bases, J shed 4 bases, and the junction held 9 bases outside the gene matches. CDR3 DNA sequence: TGTGCCAGTACCTCGGACAGGCCCCTCTATGGCTACACCTTC. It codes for CASTSDRPLYGYTF. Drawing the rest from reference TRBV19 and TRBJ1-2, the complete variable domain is DGGITQSPKYLFRKEGQNVTLSCEQNLNHDAMYWYRQDPGQGLRLIYYSQIVNDFQKGDIAEGYSVSREKKESFPLTVTSAQKNPTAFYLCASTSDRPLYGYTFGSGTRLTVV.

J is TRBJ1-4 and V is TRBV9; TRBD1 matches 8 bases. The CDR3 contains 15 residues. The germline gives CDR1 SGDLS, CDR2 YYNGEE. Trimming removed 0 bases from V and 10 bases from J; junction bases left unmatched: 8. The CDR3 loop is CASSVGRGPSPKLFF. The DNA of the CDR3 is TGTGCCAGCAGCGTAGGCAGGGGGCCATCCCCAAAACTGTTTTTT.